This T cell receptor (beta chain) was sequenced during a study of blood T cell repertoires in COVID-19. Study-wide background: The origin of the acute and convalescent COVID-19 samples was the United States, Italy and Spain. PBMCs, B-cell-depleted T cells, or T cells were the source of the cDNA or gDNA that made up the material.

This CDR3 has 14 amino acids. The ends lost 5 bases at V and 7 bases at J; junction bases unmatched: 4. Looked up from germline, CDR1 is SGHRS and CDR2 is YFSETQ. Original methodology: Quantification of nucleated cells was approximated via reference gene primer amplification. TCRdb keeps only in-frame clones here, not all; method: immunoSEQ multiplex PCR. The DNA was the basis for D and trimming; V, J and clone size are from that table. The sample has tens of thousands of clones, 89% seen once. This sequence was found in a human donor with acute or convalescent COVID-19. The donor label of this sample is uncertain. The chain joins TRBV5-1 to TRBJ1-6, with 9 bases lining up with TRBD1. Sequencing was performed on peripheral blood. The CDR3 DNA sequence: TGCGCCAGCAGGACGGGACAGGGCAATTCACCCCTCCACTTT. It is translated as CASRTGQGNSPLHF.